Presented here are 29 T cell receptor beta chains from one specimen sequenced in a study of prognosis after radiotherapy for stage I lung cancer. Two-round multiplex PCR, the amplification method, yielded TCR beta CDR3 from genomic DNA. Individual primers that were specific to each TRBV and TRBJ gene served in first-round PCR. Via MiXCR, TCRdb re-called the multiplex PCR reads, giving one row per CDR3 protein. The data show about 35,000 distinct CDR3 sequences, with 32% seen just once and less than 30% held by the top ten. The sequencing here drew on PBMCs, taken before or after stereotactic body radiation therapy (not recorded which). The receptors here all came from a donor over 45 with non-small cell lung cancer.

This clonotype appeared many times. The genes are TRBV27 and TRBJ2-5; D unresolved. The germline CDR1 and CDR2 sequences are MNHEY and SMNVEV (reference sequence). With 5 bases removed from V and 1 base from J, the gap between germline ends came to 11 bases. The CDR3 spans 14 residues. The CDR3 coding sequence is TGTGCCAGCAGTCGATCGGTGATCCAAGAGACCCAGTACTTC. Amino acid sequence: CASSRSVIQETQYF.

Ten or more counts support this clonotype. The CDR3 coding sequence is TGTGCCAGCAGTTACTCGGGGAAGGGCGGACGCACTGAAGCTTTCTTT. Its protein is CASSYSGKGGRTEAFF. The chain has TRBV6-5 and TRBJ1-1; D unclear. The CDR3 is made up of 16 amino acids. Trimming took off 0 bases at V and 4 bases at J, with 15 bases between the two ends. The V gene's germline CDR1 is MNHEY and CDR2 SVGAGI.

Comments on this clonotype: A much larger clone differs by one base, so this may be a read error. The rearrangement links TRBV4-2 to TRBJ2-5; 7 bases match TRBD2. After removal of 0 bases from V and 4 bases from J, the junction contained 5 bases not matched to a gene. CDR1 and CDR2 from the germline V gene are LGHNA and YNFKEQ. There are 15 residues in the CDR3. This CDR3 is CASSQDGSSGETQYF. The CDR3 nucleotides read TGTGCCAGCAGCCAAGATGGGTCTAGCGGAGAGACCCAGTACTTC.

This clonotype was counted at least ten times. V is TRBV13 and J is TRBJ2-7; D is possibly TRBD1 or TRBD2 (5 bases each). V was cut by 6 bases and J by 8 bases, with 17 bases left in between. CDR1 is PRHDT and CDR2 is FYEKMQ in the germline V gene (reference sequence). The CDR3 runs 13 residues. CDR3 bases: TGTGCCAGCAGACTGATTGGGGGAGCTAAGCAGTACTTC. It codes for CASRLIGGAKQYF.

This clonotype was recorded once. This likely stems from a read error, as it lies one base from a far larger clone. The CDR3 spells CASSLRWASGGGEQFF. In DNA form, the CDR3 reads TGTGCCAGCAGCTTACGGTGGGCTAGCGGGGGCGGGGAGCAGTTCTTC. The rearrangement uses TRBV7-9 and TRBJ2-4; 10 bases are shared with TRBD2. The tail of the sequence fits TRBJ2-1 better, so the J call may be wrong. This CDR3 comprises 16 residues. The germline V gene has CDR1 SEHNR and CDR2 FQNEAQ (reference sequence).

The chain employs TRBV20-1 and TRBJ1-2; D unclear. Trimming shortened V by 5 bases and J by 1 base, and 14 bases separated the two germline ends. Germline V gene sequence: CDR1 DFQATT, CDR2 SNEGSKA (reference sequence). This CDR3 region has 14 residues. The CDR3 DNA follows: TGCAGTGCTTCTGGAAGGTGGGGTAACTATGGCTACACCTTC. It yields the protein CSASGRWGNYGYTF.

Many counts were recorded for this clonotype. CDR3 loop: CSARDRQWIYEQYF. In DNA, the CDR3 is TGCAGTGCTAGGGACCGACAGTGGATCTACGAGCAGTACTTC. This chain links TRBV20-1 with TRBJ2-7, with D tentatively TRBD1 (5 bases). Germline V CDR1 and CDR2: DFQATT, SNEGSKA (reference sequence). The CDR3 is 14 amino acids. Trimming took 3 bases from V and 3 from J, leaving 15 bases between them.

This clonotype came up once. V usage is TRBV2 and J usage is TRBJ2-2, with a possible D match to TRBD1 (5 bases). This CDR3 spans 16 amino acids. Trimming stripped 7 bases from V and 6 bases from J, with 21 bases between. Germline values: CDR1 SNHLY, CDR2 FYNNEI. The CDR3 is CASKLASQTGAGELFF. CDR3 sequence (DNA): TGTGCCAGCAAGCTGGCATCCCAAACAGGAGCCGGGGAGCTGTTTTTT.

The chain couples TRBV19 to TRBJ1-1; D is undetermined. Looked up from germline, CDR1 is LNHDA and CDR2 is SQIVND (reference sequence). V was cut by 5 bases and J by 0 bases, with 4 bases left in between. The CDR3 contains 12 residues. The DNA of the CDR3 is TGTGCCAGTAGTTTGCTGAACACTGAAGCTTTCTTT. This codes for CASSLLNTEAFF.

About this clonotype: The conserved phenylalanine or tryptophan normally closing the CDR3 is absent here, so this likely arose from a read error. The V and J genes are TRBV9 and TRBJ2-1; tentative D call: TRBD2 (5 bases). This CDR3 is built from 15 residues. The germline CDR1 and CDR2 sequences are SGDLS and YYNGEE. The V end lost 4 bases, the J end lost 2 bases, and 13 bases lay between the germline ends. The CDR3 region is CASSKGKGAYNEQFL. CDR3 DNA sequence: TGTGCCAGCAGCAAAGGAAAGGGAGCCTACAATGAGCAGTTCTTA.

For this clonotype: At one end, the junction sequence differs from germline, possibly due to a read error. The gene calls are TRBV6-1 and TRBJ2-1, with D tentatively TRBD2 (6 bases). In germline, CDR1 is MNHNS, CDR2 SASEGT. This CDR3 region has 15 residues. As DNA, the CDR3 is TGTTCCAGCGATCAACTAGCAGAATTCTACAATGAGCAGTTCTTC. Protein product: CSSDQLAEFYNEQFF.

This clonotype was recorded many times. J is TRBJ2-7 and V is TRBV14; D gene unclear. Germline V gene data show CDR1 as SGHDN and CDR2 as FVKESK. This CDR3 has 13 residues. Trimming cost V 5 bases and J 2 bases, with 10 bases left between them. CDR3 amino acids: CASSKAGAYEQYF. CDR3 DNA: TGTGCCAGCAGCAAGGCTGGGGCCTACGAGCAGTACTTC.

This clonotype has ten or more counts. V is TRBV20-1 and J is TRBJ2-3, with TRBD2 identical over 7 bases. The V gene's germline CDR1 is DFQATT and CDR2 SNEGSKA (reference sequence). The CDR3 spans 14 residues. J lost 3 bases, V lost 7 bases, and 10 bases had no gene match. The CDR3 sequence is CSGSLRGDTDTQYF. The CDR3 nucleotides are TGCAGTGGCTCCCTTCGGGGGGATACAGATACGCAGTATTTT.

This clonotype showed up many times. CDR3 in DNA: TGTGCCACCAAAAAGGGCAGGGGGGAAAAAGCTTTCTTT. Its translation is CATKKGRGEKAFF. The chain links TRBV2 to TRBJ1-1; 7 bases are shared with TRBD1. V trimming: 10 bases; J trimming: 9 bases; junction bases outside the gene matches: 14. Germline lookup yields CDR1 SNHLY and CDR2 FYNNEI. This CDR3 region has 13 residues.

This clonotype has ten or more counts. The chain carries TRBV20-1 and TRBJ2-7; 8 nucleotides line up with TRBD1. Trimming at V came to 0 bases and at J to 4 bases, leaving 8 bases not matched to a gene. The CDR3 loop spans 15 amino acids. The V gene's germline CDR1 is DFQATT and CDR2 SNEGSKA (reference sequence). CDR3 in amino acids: CSARDPDRGAYEQYF. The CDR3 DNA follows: TGCAGTGCTAGAGATCCCGACAGGGGAGCTTACGAGCAGTACTTC.

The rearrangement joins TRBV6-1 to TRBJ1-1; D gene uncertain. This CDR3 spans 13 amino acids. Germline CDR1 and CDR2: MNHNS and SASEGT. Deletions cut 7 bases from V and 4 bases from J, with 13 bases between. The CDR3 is CASITTGGTEAFF. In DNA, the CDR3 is TGTGCCAGCATCACGACCGGCGGCACTGAAGCTTTCTTT.

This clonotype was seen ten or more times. The CDR3 is CASSPNLAVTDTQYF. Written as DNA, the CDR3 is TGTGCCAGCTCACCCAACCTAGCGGTGACAGATACGCAGTATTTT. The chain carries TRBV18 and TRBJ2-3; 7 bases align to TRBD2. The germline gives CDR1 KGHSH, CDR2 LQKENI. CDR3 length equals 15 residues. The junction had 6 bases not matched to a gene; V was cut back by 3 bases and J by 3 bases.

As DNA, the CDR3 is TGTGCCAGCAGTCCTACGGTCGCTTACTACGAGCAGTACTTC. Protein sequence: CASSPTVAYYEQYF. This sequence joins TRBV28 and TRBJ2-7; D uncertain. CDR3 size: 14 residues. V was shortened by 5 bases and J by 3 bases, with 14 bases between the two germline ends. Germline V gene data show CDR1 as MDHEN and CDR2 as SYDVKM.

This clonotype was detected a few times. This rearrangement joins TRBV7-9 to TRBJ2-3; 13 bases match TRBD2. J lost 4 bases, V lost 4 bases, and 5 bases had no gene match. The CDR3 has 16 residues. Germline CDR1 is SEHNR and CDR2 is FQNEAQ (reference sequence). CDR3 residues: CASSSWTSGSPDTQYF. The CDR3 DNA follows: TGTGCCAGCAGCTCTTGGACTAGCGGGAGCCCAGATACGCAGTATTTT.

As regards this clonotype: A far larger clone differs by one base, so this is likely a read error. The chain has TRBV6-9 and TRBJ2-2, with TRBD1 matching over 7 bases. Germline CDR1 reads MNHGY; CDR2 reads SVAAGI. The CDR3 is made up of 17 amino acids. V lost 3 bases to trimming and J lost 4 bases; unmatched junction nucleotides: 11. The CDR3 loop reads CASSYRSVTGRTGELFF. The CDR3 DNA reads TGTGCCAGCAGTTACCGCTCCGTGACAGGGCGCACCGGGGAGCTGTTTTTT.

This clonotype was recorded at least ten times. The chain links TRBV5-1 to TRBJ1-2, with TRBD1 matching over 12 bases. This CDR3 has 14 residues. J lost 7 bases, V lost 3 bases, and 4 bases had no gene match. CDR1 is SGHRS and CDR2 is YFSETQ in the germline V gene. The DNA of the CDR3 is TGCGCCAGCAGCTCGGGACAGGGGGCTACTGGCTACACCTTC. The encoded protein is CASSSGQGATGYTF.

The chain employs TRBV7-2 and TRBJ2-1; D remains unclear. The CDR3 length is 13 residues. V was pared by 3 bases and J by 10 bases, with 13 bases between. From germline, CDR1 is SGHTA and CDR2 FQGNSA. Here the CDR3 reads CASSFDTGSEQFF. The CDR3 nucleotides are TGTGCCAGCAGCTTCGATACCGGGTCAGAGCAGTTCTTC.

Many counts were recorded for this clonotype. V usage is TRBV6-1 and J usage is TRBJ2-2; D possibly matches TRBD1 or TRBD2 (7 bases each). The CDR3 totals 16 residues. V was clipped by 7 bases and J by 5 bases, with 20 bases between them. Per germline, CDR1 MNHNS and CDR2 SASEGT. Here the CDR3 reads CASTARRGGGTGELFF. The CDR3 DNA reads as TGTGCCAGCACCGCACGCAGGGGGGGAGGGACCGGGGAGCTGTTTTTT.

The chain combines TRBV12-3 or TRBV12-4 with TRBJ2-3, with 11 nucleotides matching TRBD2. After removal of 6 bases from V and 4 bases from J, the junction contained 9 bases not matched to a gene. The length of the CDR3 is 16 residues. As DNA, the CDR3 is TGTGCCAGCAGGAAAACTAGCGGGAGTTTTTCAGATACGCAGTATTTT. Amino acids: CASRKTSGSFSDTQYF.

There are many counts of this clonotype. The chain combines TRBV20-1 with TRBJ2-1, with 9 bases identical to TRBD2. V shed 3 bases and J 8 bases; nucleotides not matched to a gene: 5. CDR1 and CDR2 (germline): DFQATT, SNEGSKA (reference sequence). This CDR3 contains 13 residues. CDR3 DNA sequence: TGCAGTGCTAGTGATGCGGGGGGGCATGAGCAGTTCTTC. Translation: CSASDAGGHEQFF.

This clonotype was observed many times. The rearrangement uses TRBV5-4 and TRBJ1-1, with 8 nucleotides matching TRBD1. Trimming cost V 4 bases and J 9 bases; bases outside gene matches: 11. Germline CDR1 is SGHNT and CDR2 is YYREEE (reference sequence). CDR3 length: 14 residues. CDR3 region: CASSVGQDVLKAFF. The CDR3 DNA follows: TGTGCCAGCAGCGTGGGACAGGATGTACTGAAAGCTTTCTTT.

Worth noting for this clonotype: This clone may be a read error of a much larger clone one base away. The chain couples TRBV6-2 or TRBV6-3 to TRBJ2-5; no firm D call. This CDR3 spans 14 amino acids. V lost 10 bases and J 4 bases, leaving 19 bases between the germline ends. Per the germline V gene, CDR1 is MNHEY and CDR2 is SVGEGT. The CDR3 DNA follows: TGTGCCACCAAATATAGGGTGCCCTTAGAGACCCAGTACTTC. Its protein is CATKYRVPLETQYF.

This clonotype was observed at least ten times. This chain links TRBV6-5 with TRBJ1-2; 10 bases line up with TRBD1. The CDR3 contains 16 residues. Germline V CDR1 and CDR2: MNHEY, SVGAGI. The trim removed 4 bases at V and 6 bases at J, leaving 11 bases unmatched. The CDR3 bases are TGTGCCAGCAGTTCCCTCCTTCTGACAGGGGGCGATGGCTACACCTTC. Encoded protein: CASSSLLLTGGDGYTF.

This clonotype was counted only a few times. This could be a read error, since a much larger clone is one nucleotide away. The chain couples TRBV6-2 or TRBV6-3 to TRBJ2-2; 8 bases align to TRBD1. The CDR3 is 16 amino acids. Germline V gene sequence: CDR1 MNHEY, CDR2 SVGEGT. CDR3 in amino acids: CAISYGSGGLSGELFF. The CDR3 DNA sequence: TGTGCCATCAGTTACGGGTCAGGGGGCTTGTCCGGGGAGCTGTTTTTT.